The rows below give T cell receptor beta chains drawn from one sample of a study of cytomegalovirus exposure and HLA in healthy donors. Data came from immunoSEQ multiplex PCR; TCRdb stores just in-frame clones and leaves some out. Among 200,000 to 250,000 clones, about 80% were seen once, and the ten largest hold roughly 7.4%. Material for sequencing was PBMCs. These TCRs come from an older woman in good health and CMV-seropositive. Both conserved end residues are part of each CDR3. D genes are given only for firm matches. Size is omitted from some rows. Given values are once, few, many or a class for expanded clones.

clone size,D gene,J gene,V gene,CDR3 DNA,CDR3 protein
-,TRBD2,TRBJ2-3,TRBV6-4,TGTGCCAGCTCCCGCGGGGGGCCAGATACGCAGTATTTT,CASSRGGPDTQYF
-,-,TRBJ2-2,TRBV11-1,TGTGCCAGCAGCTTAGCGGGGCCCGGGGAGCTGTTTTTT,CASSLAGPGELFF
-,TRBD1,TRBJ1-5,TRBV6-1,TGTGCCAGCAGGCCAGACAGGGGGAGCAATCAGCCCCAGCATTTT,CASRPDRGSNQPQHF
few,-,TRBJ1-1,TRBV4-2,TGTGCCAGCAGCCAAGAAGCGGGATCGGATAACACTGAAGCTTTCTTT,CASSQEAGSDNTEAFF
-,TRBD1,TRBJ2-7,TRBV5-1,TGCGCCAGCAGCCAGGGACAGTCTCCCTCCTACGAGCAGTACTTC,CASSQGQSPSYEQYF
-,TRBD1,TRBJ2-7,TRBV7-3,TGTGCCAGCAGCTCGGACAGGGGCCACGAGCAGTACTTC,CASSSDRGHEQYF
-,-,TRBJ2-3,TRBV5-1,TGCGCCAGCAGCCCCGAGGGCCATAATACGCAGTATTTT,CASSPEGHNTQYF
-,-,TRBJ2-3,TRBV18,TGTGCCAGCTCACCCCTCGGGACAGATACGCAGTATTTT,CASSPLGTDTQYF
once,-,TRBJ2-7,TRBV28,TGTGCCAGCAGTTTTGCAATCAAGACTCAGCAGTACTTC,CASSFAIKTQQYF
-,-,TRBJ2-6,TRBV5-1,TGCGCGAGCAGTTTCGGGGGGCGCCCCTCTGGGGCCAACGTCCTGACTTTC,CASSFGGRPSGANVLTF
-,TRBD1,TRBJ1-6,TRBV5-8,TGTGCCAGCAGGACAGGGCCCCCCTATAATTCACCCCTCCACTTT,CASRTGPPYNSPLHF
-,-,TRBJ2-7,TRBV28,TGTGATCAAGGAGGGGGCGCAGGGTACGAGCAGTACTTC,CDQGGGAGYEQYF
-,TRBD2,TRBJ2-7,TRBV7-9,TGTGCCAGCAGCCGGGAGGGCAGGGGTTTCGTAGAGCAGTACTTC,CASSREGRGFVEQYF
-,-,TRBJ1-2,TRBV6-1,TGTGCCAGCAGTGATTCCCAGGGAATTGCTAACTATGGCTACACCTTC,CASSDSQGIANYGYTF
-,-,TRBJ2-2,TRBV15,TGTGCCACCAGCAGGCCCCTGAGGGCCAGGGGCCGGTCGGGGGAGCTGTTTTTT,CATSRPLRARGRSGELFF
-,-,TRBJ2-3,TRBV1,TGCACCAGCAGCCAAAGTTTGCCGACAGGAGGAAGGGGTTTTACAGATACGCAGTATTTT,CTSSQSLPTGGRGFTDTQYF
-,-,TRBJ1-3,TRBV18,TGTGCCAGCTCACCCTCCGGGATCTTGGGGGGAAACACCATATATTTT,CASSPSGILGGNTIYF
-,TRBD1,TRBJ1-4,TRBV18,TGTGCCAGCTCACCCGGGACAGGGAATGAAAAACTGTTTTTT,CASSPGTGNEKLFF
-,-,TRBJ2-1,TRBV6-5,TGTGCCAGCAGACTAGTCAATGAGCAGTTCTTC,CASRLVNEQFF
-,-,TRBJ1-2,TRBV7-9,TGTGCCAGCAGCTCCCATATACAGGTTCTAGGCTACACCTTC,CASSSHIQVLGYTF
-,TRBD1,TRBJ2-1,TRBV10-3,TGTGCCATCAGTGGGCCAGCCAGGGACAGTTATACCTCCTACAATGAGCAGTTCTTC,CAISGPARDSYTSYNEQFF
-,-,TRBJ1-1,TRBV25-1,TGTGCCAGCAGTGAGCCCGAAACAATTCCGAACACTGAAGCTTTCTTT,CASSEPETIPNTEAFF
-,TRBD1,TRBJ1-6,TRBV12-5,TGTGCTAGTGGTTTGTGTAAACAGGGGATTTGTTCACCCCTCCACTTT,CASGLCKQGICSPLHF
-,TRBD2,TRBJ2-7,TRBV13,TGTGCCAGCAGCTTAGATAGCGGGAGTACCGAGCAGTACTTC,CASSLDSGSTEQYF
-,TRBD1,TRBJ2-7,TRBV29-1,TGCAGCGGACTACAGGGGGCTCGGAACGAGCAGTACTTC,CSGLQGARNEQYF
-,-,TRBJ2-2,TRBV2,TGTGCCAGCAGCCGACTCAGAGAAACCACCGGGGAGCTGTTTTTT,CASSRLRETTGELFF
-,TRBD2,TRBJ2-1,TRBV9,TGTGCCAGCAGCGTAGAGGGGCTAGCGGGAGGTGAGCAGTTCTTC,CASSVEGLAGGEQFF
-,TRBD2,TRBJ2-1,TRBV13,TGTGCCAGCAGCTGGGGTAGCGGGAACTCCTACAATGAGCAGTTCTTC,CASSWGSGNSYNEQFF
-,TRBD1,TRBJ2-3,TRBV7-3,TGTGCCAGCAGCCCGACAGGGAAGACAGATACGCAGTATTTT,CASSPTGKTDTQYF
-,-,TRBJ2-4,TRBV15,TGTGCCACCAGCAGTCGGGACAAAAACATTCAGTACTTC,CATSSRDKNIQYF
-,TRBD2,TRBJ2-1,TRBV7-9,TGTGCCAGCAGCAACGCGGGAGCCCATGAGCAGTTCTTC,CASSNAGAHEQFF
-,-,TRBJ1-5,TRBV6-5,TGTGCCAGCAGTCGTTCGGGGAGGCTCAATCAGCCCCAGCATTTT,CASSRSGRLNQPQHF
-,-,TRBJ1-1,TRBV27,TGTGCCAGCAGTCGAATATCAGGGTCCACTGAAGCTTTCTTT,CASSRISGSTEAFF
-,-,TRBJ1-2,TRBV2,TGTGCCAGCAGTGAAGCGGACACTTCCTATGGCTACACCTTC,CASSEADTSYGYTF
-,-,TRBJ2-1,TRBV4-1,TGCGCCAGCAGCCCACTCAAACTGGAGAGACCCTACAATGAGCAGTTCTTC,CASSPLKLERPYNEQFF
few,-,TRBJ1-1,TRBV18,TGTGCCAGCTCACTCGGGGTTGGAAGGGAAACTGAAGCTTTCTTT,CASSLGVGRETEAFF
-,TRBD1,TRBJ1-2,TRBV4-2,TGTGCCAGCAGCCAAGAGGTGGGACAGCCAAACTATGGCTACACCTTC,CASSQEVGQPNYGYTF
-,TRBD2,TRBJ2-5,TRBV7-9,TGTGCCAGCAGCCTTGCGGGGGGGGAGACCCAGTACTTC,CASSLAGGETQYF